This T cell receptor beta chain came from a study of shared T cell receptors in the human thymus. CDR3 size: 14 residues. CDR1 is LNHDA, CDR2 SQIVND, per germline (reference sequence). Losses at the gene ends were 9 bases for V and 2 bases for J; bases not matched to a gene: 6. The data were produced by immunoSEQ multiplex PCR, yet TCRdb's version contains in-frame clones alone and is incomplete. The data contain 550,000 to 800,000 clones, approximately 83% of them seen just once; the ten biggest clones take up around 0.01%. These data are also associated with another study on human thymus T cells. That paper notes: Corrective cardiac surgery supplied the resected thymus tissue. Unrelated individuals had highly overlapping thymic repertoires, as reported in related research.

This chain connects TRBV19 to TRBJ1-5, with 8 bases identical to TRBD1. The sample was thymocytes. The TCR comes from a girl less than two years old with a congenital heart defect. The CDR3: CASPEGQGNQPQHF. The CDR3 DNA is TGTGCCAGCCCAGAGGGACAGGGCAATCAGCCCCAGCATTTT. The entire variable domain, with the rest obtained from reference TRBV19 and TRBJ1-5, is as follows: DGGITQSPKYLFRKEGQNVTLSCEQNLNHDAMYWYRQDPGQGLRLIYYSQIVNDFQKGDIAEGYSVSREKKESFPLTVTSAQKNPTAFYLCASPEGQGNQPQHFGDGTRLSIL.